What follows are 14 T cell receptor beta chains derived from one specimen sequenced in a study of cytomegalovirus exposure and HLA in healthy donors. Profiling relied on immunoSEQ multiplex PCR, and the TCRdb table lists in-frame clones only, not all of them. The data hold a few hundred thousand clones, with under 95% observed a single time. Material for sequencing was PBMCs. The receptors come from a woman younger than 35 in good health and CMV-seronegative.

This chain uses TRBV29-1 with TRBJ2-7; 7 nucleotides align to TRBD2. Trimming took 7 bases from V and 1 from J; bases not matched to a gene: 10. The CDR3 is 14 amino acids. Germline values: CDR1 SQVTM, CDR2 ANQGSEA. The CDR3: CSAVGGTGSYEQYF. The CDR3 DNA follows: TGCAGCGCTGTGGGGGGGACCGGGTCCTACGAGCAGTACTTC.

The rearrangement links TRBV19 to TRBJ2-2; 9 positions match TRBD1. V gave up 8 bases and J gave up 4 bases; unmatched junction bases: 5. Germline V gives CDR1 LNHDA, CDR2 SQIVND (reference sequence). The CDR3 extends over 14 amino acids. CDR3 coding DNA: TGTGCCAGTTCCCGGACAGGGGTCACCGGGGAGCTGTTTTTT. This sequence encodes CASSRTGVTGELFF. The full variable domain, its missing parts supplied by reference TRBV19 and TRBJ2-2, is DGGITQSPKYLFRKEGQNVTLSCEQNLNHDAMYWYRQDPGQGLRLIYYSQIVNDFQKGDIAEGYSVSREKKESFPLTVTSAQKNPTAFYLCASSRTGVTGELFFGEGSRLTVL.

The rearrangement joins TRBV28 to TRBJ2-1; a weak D match, TRBD1 (6 bases). This CDR3 spans 15 amino acids. CDR1 and CDR2 from the germline V gene are MDHEN and SYDVKM. The V end was cut by 6 bases, the J end by 6 bases, with 18 bases between. Written as DNA, the CDR3 is TGTGCCAGCAGCGCCCCGGGCAGGGGTATCAATGAGCAGTTCTTC. This encodes CASSAPGRGINEQFF.

This clone turned up a few times. The CDR3 spells CASSQETGRTIYF. CDR3 coding DNA: TGCGCCAGCAGCCAAGAGACAGGGAGAACCATATATTTT. This chain connects TRBV4-1 to TRBJ1-3; TRBD1 matches at 7 bases. Looked up from germline, CDR1 is MGHRA and CDR2 is YSYEKL. V gave up 0 bases and J gave up 10 bases; unmatched junction bases: 3. This CDR3 has 13 residues.

The gene calls are TRBV5-4 and TRBJ2-7; 7 nucleotides align to TRBD2. Trimming cost V 0 bases and J 0 bases; bases outside gene matches: 6. The CDR3 spans 16 residues. The germline V gene encodes CDR1 SGHNT and CDR2 YYREEE (reference sequence). The chain's CDR3 is CASSLGSAGASYEQYF. The CDR3, as DNA: TGTGCCAGCAGCTTGGGTTCGGCGGGAGCCTCCTACGAGCAGTACTTC.

J is TRBJ2-7 and V is TRBV29-1, with TRBD2 matching 11 bases. The J segment lost 5 bases and the V segment lost 3 bases, leaving 6 bases of the junction unmatched. CDR1 and CDR2 from the germline V gene are SQVTM and ANQGSEA. The CDR3 runs to 14 residues. CDR3 region: CSVDTSGSGHEQYF. The CDR3 nucleotides read TGCAGCGTTGATACTAGCGGGAGTGGCCACGAGCAGTACTTC.

The CDR3 here is CASGVGQVGTDTQYF. The CDR3 DNA is TGTGCTAGTGGGGTGGGGCAGGTAGGGACAGATACGCAGTATTTT. The chain recombines TRBV12-5 with TRBJ2-3; perhaps TRBD1 as D (5 bases). This CDR3 has 15 amino acids. V lost 6 bases and J 3 bases, leaving 16 bases between the germline ends. The germline gives CDR1 LGHNT, CDR2 FRNRAP.

The chain recombines TRBV6-1 with TRBJ2-5; no firm D call. There are 14 residues in the CDR3. The germline V gene encodes CDR1 MNHNS and CDR2 SASEGT. V lost 1 base to trimming and J lost 7 bases, with 13 bases between them. The CDR3: CASSEGHWALTQYF. The CDR3 region has the DNA TGTGCCAGCAGTGAAGGTCACTGGGCTTTGACCCAGTACTTC.

The CDR3, as DNA: TGTGCCAGCAGCTTAAGGTCCGCGACAGTCCTCTACGAGCAGTACTTC. Translation gives CASSLRSATVLYEQYF. The chain joins TRBV7-8 to TRBJ2-7, with TRBD1 as a possible D gene (5 bases). V dropped 2 bases and J dropped 3 bases, with 17 bases sitting between them. Germline assignment: CDR1 SGHVS and CDR2 FQNEAQ. This CDR3 comprises 16 residues.

V and J are TRBV25-1 and TRBJ2-5; maybe TRBD2 (6 bases). Trimming left V 2 bases short and J 4 bases short, with 17 bases between. CDR3 length equals 16 residues. CDR1 and CDR2 (germline): MGHDK, SYGVNS. CDR3 region: CASSEPPGWRAETQYF. CDR3 DNA: TGTGCCAGCAGTGAACCTCCCGGATGGAGGGCAGAGACCCAGTACTTC.

CDR3 in DNA: TGTGCCAGTAGTATAGCCCCAGGTGACAATGAGCAGTTCTTC. Its protein is CASSIAPGDNEQFF. The chain has TRBV19 and TRBJ2-1, with D unresolved. This CDR3 spans 14 amino acids. In germline, CDR1 is LNHDA, CDR2 SQIVND (reference sequence). Trimming cost V 1 base and J 5 bases, with 9 bases left between them.

This chain links TRBV19 with TRBJ1-2; D is perhaps TRBD1 (6 bases). The germline V gene encodes CDR1 LNHDA and CDR2 SQIVND (reference sequence). The CDR3 consists of 16 residues. Trimming pared 3 bases from V and 0 bases from J, leaving 14 bases between. The DNA of the CDR3 is TGTGCCAGTAGTATCAGAGTGGGACACCCTAACTATGGCTACACCTTC. Its protein is CASSIRVGHPNYGYTF.

This clone was counted once. The chain recombines TRBV11-2 with TRBJ1-1; TRBD1 matches 8 bases. The V gene's germline CDR1 is SGHAT and CDR2 FQNNGV. V lost 1 base to trimming and J lost 3 bases; unmatched junction nucleotides: 4. CDR3 length: 15 amino acids. The CDR3 loop reads CASSLGTGLDTEAFF. CDR3 sequence (DNA): TGTGCCAGCAGCTTAGGGACAGGGTTAGACACTGAAGCTTTCTTT.

V and J are TRBV30 and TRBJ1-2; D is uncertain. V was shortened by 8 bases and J by 6 bases, with 19 bases between the two germline ends. Germline-derived CDR1 and CDR2 are GTSNPN and SVGIG (reference sequence). There are 13 residues in the CDR3. In DNA form, the CDR3 reads TGTGCCATTTGGAGGTCCCACGAACATGGCTACACCTTC. Translation gives CAIWRSHEHGYTF.